These 32 T cell receptor beta chains originate from one sample sequenced in a study of shared clonotypes between healthy human individuals. Profiled with immunoSEQ multiplex PCR; TCRdb holds only in-frame clones, not every one. Among over a million clones listed, about 80% were seen once. What was sequenced was memory CD4+ T cells from PBMCs. The subset is: CD45RA-negative fraction. These TCRs come from a man aged 18 to 35 in good health. Some clones in this sample may be carry-over from other donors' samples.

The V gene is TRBV15, the J gene TRBJ1-2, with D maybe TRBD1 (5 bases). The CDR3 consists of 12 residues. From germline, CDR1 is LNHNV and CDR2 YYDKDF (reference sequence). Trimming left V 1 base short and J 5 bases short, with 5 bases between. The CDR3 DNA sequence: TGTGCCACCAGCAGAGGGGGGTATGGCTACACCTTC. Translating gives CATSRGGYGYTF. Filled out from reference TRBV15 and TRBJ1-2, the complete variable domain reads DAMVIQNPRYQVTQFGKPVTLSCSQTLNHNVMYWYQQKSSQAPKLLFHYYDKDFNNEADTPDNFQSRRPNTSFCFLDIRSPGLGDTAMYLCATSRGGYGYTFGSGTRLTVV.

The rearrangement uses TRBV19 and TRBJ2-5; D is unresolved. Germline-derived CDR1 and CDR2 are LNHDA and SQIVND (reference sequence). CDR3 size: 13 residues. Deletions cut 0 bases from V and 2 bases from J, with 4 bases between. The chain's CDR3 is CASSIEQQETQYF. CDR3 coding DNA: TGTGCCAGTAGTATAGAGCAGCAAGAGACCCAGTACTTC.

The CDR3 loop reads CASSLVGQGATQYF. The DNA of the CDR3 is TGCGCCAGCAGCTTGGTCGGACAGGGTGCGACCCAGTACTTC. J is TRBJ2-5 and V is TRBV5-1; 8 bases align to TRBD1. The length of the CDR3 is 14 residues. Germline assignment: CDR1 SGHRS and CDR2 YFSETQ. V trimming: 0 bases; J trimming: 7 bases; junction bases outside the gene matches: 5.

The sample holds a few counts of this clone. CDR3 bases: TGTGCCAGCAGCTCCGGACAGGGGACCCTCAATGAGCAGTTCTTC. Protein: CASSSGQGTLNEQFF. V gene TRBV11-2 combines with J gene TRBJ2-1; the match to TRBD1 covers 9 bases. The CDR3 sequence is 15 residues long. From germline, CDR1 is SGHAT and CDR2 FQNNGV. The V and J ends lost 4 bases and 6 bases, in that order; junction bases with no gene match: 7.

This sequence joins TRBV9 and TRBJ2-1, with D perhaps assigned TRBD1 or TRBD2 (5 bases each). The CDR3 is made up of 12 amino acids. Germline CDR1 reads SGDLS; CDR2 reads YYNGEE. Trimming stripped 0 bases from V and 14 bases from J, with 12 bases between. Here the CDR3 reads CASSVAQGEEFF. In DNA, the CDR3 is TGTGCCAGCAGCGTAGCTCAGGGAGAGGAGTTCTTC.

The CDR3 nucleotides read TGTGCCAGCAGTTCCTACGACGGAGGGGCGACAGATACGCAGTATTTT. Encoded protein: CASSSYDGGATDTQYF. The rearrangement joins TRBV6-5 to TRBJ2-3; possible D gene TRBD2, 6 bases. The CDR3 totals 16 residues. The V end lost 4 bases, the J end lost 3 bases, and 17 bases lay between the germline ends. Germline V gene lookup returns CDR1 MNHEY and CDR2 SVGAGI.

This clone was recorded only once. The chain uses TRBV28 and TRBJ2-2; D gene uncertain. Germline V CDR1 and CDR2: MDHEN, SYDVKM. The CDR3 loop spans 13 amino acids. V gave up 3 bases and J gave up 6 bases, with 8 bases separating them. This CDR3 reads CASSFSVSGELFF. Here the CDR3 DNA reads TGTGCCAGCAGTTTCTCTGTATCCGGGGAGCTGTTTTTT.

This clone has a handful of counts. This chain links TRBV28 with TRBJ1-5; D remains unclear. V lost 7 bases and J 3 bases, leaving 16 bases between the germline ends. CDR1 MDHEN and CDR2 SYDVKM come from the germline V gene. The CDR3 extends over 15 amino acids. CDR3 coding DNA: TGTGCCAGCACCCTGGGGAATACGTACAATCAGCCCCAGCATTTT. Encoded protein: CASTLGNTYNQPQHF.

Turning to this clone: This same CDR3 is encoded by further DNA sequences in the sample. This chain connects TRBV2 to TRBJ2-7; TRBD1 matches 7 bases. With 5 bases clipped from V and 4 bases from J, the junction kept 5 bases outside the gene matches. Germline CDR1 is SNHLY and CDR2 is FYNNEI. This CDR3 is built from 13 residues. DNA for the CDR3: TGTGCCAGCAGTCGAGACAGGGTGTACGAGCAGTACTTC. It specifies CASSRDRVYEQYF.

The J gene is TRBJ2-6, the V gene TRBV25-1, with 13 bases aligning to TRBD2. The CDR3 extends over 18 amino acids. V gave up 4 bases and J gave up 0 bases; unmatched junction bases: 3. Germline CDR1 and CDR2: MGHDK and SYGVNS. The CDR3, as DNA: TGTGCCAGCAGTGCAGGACTAGCGGGGGCCTCTGGGGCCAACGTCCTGACTTTC. Translated: CASSAGLAGASGANVLTF.

The V and J genes are TRBV30 and TRBJ2-5; D not certain. There are 13 residues in the CDR3. Germline V CDR1 and CDR2: GTSNPN, SVGIG (reference sequence). Trimming took 0 bases from V and 3 from J, leaving 8 bases between them. CDR3 bases: TGTGCCTGGAGTGTGCTGGATGAAGAGACCCAGTACTTC. As protein: CAWSVLDEETQYF.

The chain links TRBV4-1 to TRBJ2-5; D uncertain. The CDR3 totals 14 residues. Deletions cut 0 bases from V and 2 bases from J, with 7 bases between. From germline, CDR1 is MGHRA and CDR2 YSYEKL. The CDR3 loop reads CASSQDPRQETQYF. The CDR3 DNA reads TGCGCCAGCAGCCAAGATCCCCGACAAGAGACCCAGTACTTC.

V usage is TRBV7-2 and J usage is TRBJ2-7, with D possibly being TRBD2 (5 bases). The germline V gene has CDR1 SGHTA and CDR2 FQGNSA. The CDR3 has 15 amino acids. The germline V and J ends were trimmed by 3 bases and 1 base, with 13 bases remaining between them. CDR3 nucleotides: TGTGCCAGCAGCTTGGCGGGTTGGGGTTCCTACGAGCAGTACTTC. Translated: CASSLAGWGSYEQYF.

This sequence joins TRBV6-6 and TRBJ2-5; D gene ambiguous. Germline values: CDR1 MNHNY, CDR2 SVGAGI (reference sequence). This CDR3 has 12 amino acids. Deletions cut 2 bases from V and 4 bases from J, with 5 bases between. Written as DNA, the CDR3 is TGTGCCAGCAGTTACGGGGTAGAGACCCAGTACTTC. Protein: CASSYGVETQYF.

This sequence joins TRBV5-3 and TRBJ2-7, with TRBD2 matching 8 bases. TRBV5-3 is flagged as an ORF with uncertain function. Trimming at V came to 2 bases and at J to 0 bases, leaving 19 bases not matched to a gene. The CDR3 has 20 amino acids. CDR3 residues: CARSFPPTPLSGKSSYEQYF. DNA for the CDR3: TGTGCCAGAAGCTTCCCCCCGACACCACTTAGCGGGAAGAGCTCCTACGAGCAGTACTTC.

This chain links TRBV7-8 with TRBJ2-5; 7 nucleotides match TRBD2. Germline-derived CDR1 and CDR2 are SGHVS and FQNEAQ. The V and J ends lost 5 bases and 9 bases, in that order; junction bases with no gene match: 6. The length of the CDR3 is 12 residues. The CDR3 reads CASSPWGGAQYF. In DNA form, the CDR3 reads TGTGCCAGCAGCCCCTGGGGGGGGGCCCAGTACTTC.

The J gene is TRBJ2-5, the V gene TRBV21-1; the D call of TRBD2 is as the table states it, not checked on the DNA. TRBV21-1 is marked as a pseudogene. This CDR3 region has 16 residues. The CDR3 is CASSKGSSSGGETQYF. Written as DNA, the CDR3 is TGTGCCAGCAGCAAAGGTTCAAGCTCCGGGGGGGAGACCCAGTACTTC.

The rearrangement links TRBV28 to TRBJ2-5; TRBD1 or TRBD2 may be the D gene (5 bases each). Trimming left V 7 bases short and J 6 bases short, with 9 bases between. The CDR3 consists of 11 residues. Germline CDR1 MDHEN, CDR2 SYDVKM. CDR3 nucleotide sequence: TGTGCCAGCAAGAAGGGACAGACCCAGTACTTC. Its translation is CASKKGQTQYF.

In this sample, this clone turned up once. This chain uses TRBV4-2 with TRBJ1-2; D is possibly TRBD1 (5 bases). The CDR3 loop spans 15 amino acids. Germline V lookup: CDR1 LGHNA, CDR2 YNFKEQ. V was shortened by 1 base and J by 4 bases, with 13 bases between the two germline ends. The CDR3 here is CASSQAGQGLYGYTF. CDR3 nucleotides: TGTGCCAGCAGCCAAGCTGGGCAGGGCCTCTATGGCTACACCTTC.

This clone was picked up a small number of times. This same CDR3 is encoded by further DNA sequences in the sample. V gene TRBV19 combines with J gene TRBJ2-2; D uncertain. Germline CDR1 is LNHDA and CDR2 is SQIVND (reference sequence). V lost 7 bases and J lost 0, with 6 bases in between. The CDR3 is 13 residues long. The CDR3 nucleotides are TGTGCCAGTACAGGACCGAACACCGGGGAGCTGTTTTTT. This sequence encodes CASTGPNTGELFF.

V gene TRBV28 combines with J gene TRBJ1-1; the D gene is possibly TRBD1 (6 bases). Germline V gene lookup returns CDR1 MDHEN and CDR2 SYDVKM. The germline V and J ends were trimmed by 3 bases and 11 bases, with 19 bases remaining between them. CDR3 length: 14 residues. CDR3 nucleotide sequence: TGTGCCAGCAGTTTTGGGGGGCTCGGGGTTCGGGCTTTCTTT. It codes for CASSFGGLGVRAFF. Using reference TRBV28 and TRBJ1-1 for the parts outside the CDR3, the full variable domain is DVKVTQSSRYLVKRTGEKVFLECVQDMDHENMFWYRQDPGLGLRLIYFSYDVKMKEKGDIPEGYSVSREKKERFSLILESASTNQTSMYLCASSFGGLGVRAFFGQGTRLTVV.

Turning to this clone: A much bigger clone sits one base away, suggesting this may be a read error. The chain has TRBV19 and TRBJ2-6, with D unresolved. This CDR3 spans 15 amino acids. The germline V gene has CDR1 LNHDA and CDR2 SQIVND (reference sequence). V dropped 7 bases and J dropped 0 bases, with 10 bases sitting between them. The CDR3 nucleotides are TGTGCCAGTACCTCCAGTTCCTCTGGGGCCAACGTCCTGACTTTC. Its protein product is CASTSSSSGANVLTF.

The chain links TRBV6-1 to TRBJ2-7; a possible D gene is TRBD2 (7 bases). Germline CDR1 is MNHNS and CDR2 is SASEGT. V shed 11 bases and J shed 4 bases, with 21 bases lying between them. This CDR3 contains 14 residues. The CDR3 nucleotides read TGTGCCGTTAACAGGGTTGGGGAGGGTTACGAGCAGTACTTC. It specifies CAVNRVGEGYEQYF.

The sample holds one count of this clone. The V gene is TRBV7-9, the J gene TRBJ1-2, with a weak D call TRBD1 (5 bases). The CDR3 consists of 15 residues. Germline V gives CDR1 SEHNR, CDR2 FQNEAQ (reference sequence). V was pared by 5 bases and J by 4 bases, with 17 bases between. CDR3 loop: CASSPSGGSPYGYTF. For the CDR3, the DNA is TGTGCCAGCAGCCCCAGCGGGGGTTCCCCCTATGGCTACACCTTC.

The CDR3 DNA reads TGTGCCAGCAGCCGAGGGAGCTCTGGAAACACCATATATTTT. It is translated as CASSRGSSGNTIYF. V usage is TRBV5-6 and J usage is TRBJ1-3; no reliable D call. Germline loops: CDR1 SGHDT, CDR2 YYEEEE. This CDR3 spans 14 amino acids. V lost 4 bases to trimming and J lost 0 bases, with 8 bases between them. Drawing the rest from reference TRBV5-6 and TRBJ1-3, the complete variable domain is DAGVTQSPTHLIKTRGQQVTLRCSPKSGHDTVSWYQQALGQGPQFIFQYYEEEERQRGNFPDRFSGHQFPNYSSELNVNALLLGDSALYLCASSRGSSGNTIYFGEGSWLTVV.

The V and J genes are TRBV7-9 and TRBJ1-3; D remains ambiguous. CDR1 is SEHNR and CDR2 is FQNEAQ in the germline V gene (reference sequence). The CDR3 is made up of 16 amino acids. V was trimmed by 4 bases and J by 2 bases, leaving 15 bases between them. The CDR3 DNA reads as TGTGCCAGCAGCTCCAAAGTAAGCAGACCTGGAAACACCATATATTTT. It codes for CASSSKVSRPGNTIYF.

The rearrangement uses TRBV9 and TRBJ2-5; TRBD2 is a possible D gene (7 bases). Trimming took off 7 bases at V and 2 bases at J, with 12 bases between the two ends. Germline values: CDR1 SGDLS, CDR2 YYNGEE. The CDR3 totals 13 residues. The CDR3 loop reads CASAGAAQETQYF. The DNA for the CDR3 is TGTGCCAGCGCGGGGGCAGCTCAAGAGACCCAGTACTTC.

This rearrangement joins TRBV19 to TRBJ2-1, with unresolved D. This CDR3 region has 12 residues. Germline-derived CDR1 and CDR2 are LNHDA and SQIVND (reference sequence). V was shortened by 4 bases and J by 11 bases, with 12 bases between the two germline ends. CDR3 loop: CASSRPPEKQFF. The CDR3 coding sequence is TGTGCCAGTAGTAGACCACCCGAAAAGCAGTTCTTC.

The chain recombines TRBV5-1 with TRBJ2-3; TRBD1 agrees at 7 bases. V lost 6 bases, J lost 1 base, and 2 bases stayed unmatched. Looked up from germline, CDR1 is SGHRS and CDR2 is YFSETQ. CDR3 length equals 13 residues. The CDR3 DNA follows: TGCGCCAGCACAGGGACAGGCACAGATACGCAGTATTTT. Translating gives CASTGTGTDTQYF.

The CDR3 is CASSAYPGKRAPNTGELFF. The CDR3 DNA follows: TGTGCCAGCAGCGCCTACCCCGGGAAGCGGGCCCCGAACACCGGGGAGCTGTTTTTT. This rearrangement joins TRBV28 to TRBJ2-2, with D perhaps TRBD2 (6 bases). Germline V gene lookup returns CDR1 MDHEN and CDR2 SYDVKM. The CDR3 extends over 19 amino acids. V was clipped by 6 bases and J by 0 bases, with 23 bases between them.

This chain uses TRBV30 with TRBJ2-7; the D gene is possibly TRBD2 (5 bases). The ends were cut back, 2 bases at V and 4 bases at J, with 15 bases in the middle. Germline V gene data show CDR1 as GTSNPN and CDR2 as SVGIG (reference sequence). This CDR3 comprises 14 residues. DNA for the CDR3: TGTGCCTGGAGTTTAGGACTTCCGACTTACGAGCAGTACTTC. As protein: CAWSLGLPTYEQYF.

The sample holds one count of this clone. The chain couples TRBV7-2 to TRBJ2-2; the D gene is possibly TRBD1 (5 bases). CDR1 and CDR2 from the germline V gene are SGHTA and FQGNSA. This CDR3 has 15 amino acids. V shed 7 bases and J shed 1 base, with 13 bases lying between them. The CDR3 DNA follows: TGTGCCAGCACCTTGCGAAGGGGGAACACCGGGGAGCTGTTTTTT. Its translation is CASTLRRGNTGELFF. The variable domain in full, completed from reference TRBV7-2 and TRBJ2-2, reads GAGVSQSPSNKVTEKGKDVELRCDPISGHTALYWYRQSLGQGLEFLIYFQGNSAPDKSGLPSDRFSAERTGGSVSTLTIQRTQQEDSAVYLCASTLRRGNTGELFFGEGSRLTVL.